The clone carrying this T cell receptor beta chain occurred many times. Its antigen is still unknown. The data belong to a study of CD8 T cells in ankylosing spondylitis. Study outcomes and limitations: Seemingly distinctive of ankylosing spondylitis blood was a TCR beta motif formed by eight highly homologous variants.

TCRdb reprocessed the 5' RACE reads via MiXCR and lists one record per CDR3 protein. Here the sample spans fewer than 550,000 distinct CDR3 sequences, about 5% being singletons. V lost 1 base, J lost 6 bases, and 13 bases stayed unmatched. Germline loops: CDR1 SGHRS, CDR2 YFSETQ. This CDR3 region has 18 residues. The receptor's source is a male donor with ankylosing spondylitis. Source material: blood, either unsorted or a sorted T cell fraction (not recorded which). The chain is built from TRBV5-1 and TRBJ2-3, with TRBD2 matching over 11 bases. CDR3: CASSLLPGGTSGQDTQYF. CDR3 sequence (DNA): TGCGCCAGCAGCTTGTTACCCGGAGGGACTAGCGGTCAGGATACGCAGTATTTT.